The entry that follows covers one TCR beta chain sequence. Its antigen is undetermined. Mouse names are used for the genes. The read finishes 1 residue shy of the CDR3 end, and the germline J gene is used to complete it. V lost 5 bases, J lost 2 bases, and 1 base stayed unmatched. The CDR3 has 13 residues. CDR1 and CDR2 from the germline V gene are NNHNN and SYGAGS (reference sequence). The data belong to a study of tissue T cells after allogeneic stem cell transplantation. This table comes from immunoSEQ multiplex PCR, and its TCRdb copy is limited to in-frame clones, with some not included. The sample lists over 2,500 clones, roughly 41% occurring once. Study conclusions and caveats: Some tissue clones might be persisting host cells; their alloreactivity or antigen specificity was not determined.

Time point defined: mouse harvest day 14 after allogeneic transplant. The graft held 10^6 splenic CD5+ T cells and 10^7 T-cell-depleted bone marrow cells. This mouse GVHD model was MHC-mismatched B6 to BALB/c, profiled day 7 or 14. The TCR comes from a female BALB/c mouse given C57BL/6 T cells with graft-versus-host disease after an allogeneic hematopoietic cell transplant. Sequenced material: gut tissue. The rearrangement joins TRBV13-2 to TRBJ1-2, with TRBD1 identical over 9 bases. CDR3 DNA, as far as it was read: TGTGCCAGCGGAGACAGGGGGAACTCCGACTACACC. Translated, it gives CASGDRGNSDYT. The CDR3, in full, reads CASGDRGNSDYTF.